One and the same sample provided the 17 T cell receptor beta chains below, sequenced in a study of cytomegalovirus exposure and HLA in healthy donors. It was with 60 Vbeta and 13 Jbeta primers that the PCR ran. TCRdb's copy holds only in-frame clones and misses some; the assay was immunoSEQ multiplex PCR. The data show about 170,000 clones, approximately 80% seen once. The sample was PBMCs. The receptor source for this set is a boy aged 2 to 10 in good health and CMV-seronegative.

The chain recombines TRBV9 with TRBJ2-1; 7 positions match TRBD1. Trimming removed 9 bases from V and 10 bases from J; junction bases left unmatched: 10. CDR1 is SGDLS and CDR2 is YYNGEE in the germline V gene. This CDR3 spans 12 amino acids. The CDR3 reads CATGTAPGEQFF. DNA of the CDR3: TGTGCCACCGGGACAGCGCCGGGGGAGCAGTTCTTC.

The chain links TRBV27 to TRBJ1-4, with 7 bases that match TRBD1. The CDR3 loop spans 14 amino acids. Germline CDR1 and CDR2: MNHEY and SMNVEV (reference sequence). The trim removed 9 bases at V and 4 bases at J, leaving 8 bases unmatched. The CDR3 reads CASPRGQCNEKLFF. CDR3 sequence (DNA): TGTGCCAGTCCCAGGGGACAGTGTAATGAAAAACTGTTTTTT.

The V call is TRBV30, the J call TRBJ2-1; 10 bases fit TRBD2. Germline V gene data show CDR1 as GTSNPN and CDR2 as SVGIG (reference sequence). Trimming at V came to 4 bases and at J to 6 bases, leaving 3 bases not matched to a gene. This CDR3 spans 13 amino acids. The CDR3 DNA sequence: TGTGCCTGGACCCTAGCGGGAGTCAATGAGCAGTTCTTC. This encodes CAWTLAGVNEQFF.

V usage is TRBV18 and J usage is TRBJ1-6, with 7 bases that match TRBD1. CDR1 and CDR2 (germline): KGHSH, LQKENI. The CDR3 is 16 residues long. The ends lost 4 bases at V and 4 bases at J; junction bases unmatched: 7. CDR3 in amino acids: CASSQSGTAYNSPLHF. The DNA of the CDR3 is TGTGCCAGCTCACAATCCGGGACAGCGTATAATTCACCCCTCCACTTT.

Notes on this clone: Additional DNA sequences in this sample encode the identical CDR3. This chain uses TRBV30 with TRBJ2-1; TRBD1 matches at 8 bases. The junction had 3 bases not matched to a gene; V was cut back by 4 bases and J by 1 base. The CDR3 consists of 14 residues. Germline-derived CDR1 and CDR2 are GTSNPN and SVGIG (reference sequence). CDR3 residues: CAWTGTGSYNEQFF. The CDR3 coding sequence is TGTGCCTGGACGGGGACAGGTTCCTACAATGAGCAGTTCTTC.

For the CDR3, the DNA is TGTGCCAGCAGTTACGTCCCCAGGGGACGGGACTATGGCTACACCTTC. The encoded protein is CASSYVPRGRDYGYTF. V and J are TRBV6-6 and TRBJ1-2; a possible D gene is TRBD1 (6 bases). V shed 2 bases and J shed 3 bases, with 16 bases lying between them. Germline V CDR1 and CDR2: MNHNY, SVGAGI (reference sequence). The CDR3 totals 16 residues.

The rearrangement links TRBV30 to TRBJ2-5; 7 nucleotides line up with TRBD2. The CDR3 is 14 residues long. Trimming removed 2 bases from V and 2 bases from J; junction bases left unmatched: 5. Germline V gene data show CDR1 as GTSNPN and CDR2 as SVGIG (reference sequence). The CDR3 spells CAWSSGTTQETQYF. The CDR3 region has the DNA TGTGCCTGGAGTAGCGGGACTACTCAAGAGACCCAGTACTTC.

This rearrangement joins TRBV4-3 to TRBJ2-1; a possible D gene is TRBD2 (5 bases). Germline assignment: CDR1 LGHNA and CDR2 YSLEER. Trimming removed 4 bases at V and 5 bases at J, with 9 bases between. This CDR3 region has 13 residues. The CDR3 coding sequence is TGCGCCAGCAGCCTCCTCGGGAACAATGAGCAGTTCTTC. Protein: CASSLLGNNEQFF.

The rearrangement joins TRBV5-1 to TRBJ2-5; TRBD2 aligns across 7 bases. In germline, CDR1 is SGHRS, CDR2 YFSETQ. The V segment lost 2 bases and the J segment 4 bases; nucleotides outside the gene matches: 11. The CDR3 sequence is 16 residues long. CDR3 sequence reads: CASSFGGREGRETQYF. DNA of the CDR3: TGCGCCAGCAGCTTTGGTGGCAGGGAGGGTAGAGAGACCCAGTACTTC.

The chain recombines TRBV4-3 with TRBJ1-1, with a weak D call TRBD1 (6 bases). The ends were cut back, 0 bases at V and 7 bases at J, with 21 bases in the middle. The CDR3 contains 17 residues. The germline V gene encodes CDR1 LGHNA and CDR2 YSLEER. DNA of the CDR3: TGCGCCAGCAGCCAAGATCACGCGTCGGGGGGCGCGGTTGAAGCTTTCTTT. This sequence encodes CASSQDHASGGAVEAFF.

This clone was detected only once. The V call is TRBV6-1, the J call TRBJ1-1, with D maybe TRBD1 (6 bases). Germline V lookup: CDR1 MNHNS, CDR2 SASEGT. This CDR3 has 14 amino acids. The V gene lost 7 bases and the J gene lost 0 bases, with 12 bases spanning the gap. The CDR3 protein is CASKPDSMNTEAFF. In DNA, the CDR3 is TGTGCCAGCAAGCCGGACAGCATGAACACTGAAGCTTTCTTT.

A note on this clone: At the DNA level, this CDR3 is encoded by other sequences in the same sample as well. This chain uses TRBV6-5 with TRBJ1-1; D call uncertain. V gave up 5 bases and J gave up 0 bases, with 7 bases separating them. Germline loops: CDR1 MNHEY, CDR2 SVGAGI. CDR3 length: 13 amino acids. CDR3 bases: TGTGCCAGCAGTCGTACAGTGAACACTGAAGCTTTCTTT. It codes for CASSRTVNTEAFF.

The chain recombines TRBV10-2 with TRBJ2-6; possible D gene TRBD1, 5 bases. V lost 2 bases to trimming and J lost 3 bases, with 14 bases between them. This CDR3 region has 17 residues. The germline V gene encodes CDR1 WSHSY and CDR2 SAAADI. The CDR3 sequence: CASSETFKGVGANVLTF. The CDR3 nucleotides read TGCGCCAGCAGTGAGACCTTTAAAGGGGTTGGGGCCAACGTCCTGACTTTC.

V usage is TRBV29-1 and J usage is TRBJ1-3; 10 bases align to TRBD1. In germline, CDR1 is SQVTM, CDR2 ANQGSEA. V lost 5 bases to trimming and J lost 3 bases; unmatched junction nucleotides: 4. The length of the CDR3 is 14 residues. CDR3 nucleotides: TGCAGCGTTACTGACAGGGGGCATGGAAACACCATATATTTT. It specifies CSVTDRGHGNTIYF.

This rearrangement joins TRBV5-6 to TRBJ2-6, with D unresolved. Germline CDR1 and CDR2: SGHDT and YYEEEE. There are 12 residues in the CDR3. Trimming took 4 bases from V and 9 from J, leaving 8 bases between them. DNA of the CDR3: TGTGCCAGCAGCAAAGAGGACAACGTCCTGACTTTC. This sequence encodes CASSKEDNVLTF.

Only one count was recorded for this clone. The V call is TRBV29-1, the J call TRBJ1-1; 8 bases fit TRBD1. The junction had 5 bases not matched to a gene; V was cut back by 7 bases and J by 4 bases. This CDR3 spans 12 amino acids. Per germline, CDR1 SQVTM and CDR2 ANQGSEA. CDR3 sequence (DNA): TGCAGCGCTGTACAGGGGGGCACTGAAGCTTTCTTT. Translation gives CSAVQGGTEAFF. The entire variable domain, with the rest obtained from reference TRBV29-1 and TRBJ1-1, is as follows: SAVISQKPSRDICQRGTSLTIQCQVDSQVTMMFWYRQQPGQSLTLIATANQGSEATYESGFVIDKFPISRPNLTFSTLTVSNMSPEDSSIYLCSAVQGGTEAFFGQGTRLTVV.

V and J are TRBV7-8 and TRBJ2-3; the match to TRBD2 covers 16 bases. Germline V lookup: CDR1 SGHVS, CDR2 FQNEAQ. This CDR3 comprises 17 residues. Trimming at V came to 6 bases and at J to 2 bases, leaving 5 bases not matched to a gene. DNA for the CDR3: TGTGCCAGCAGGGGGACTAGCGGGAGGGCCGACACAGATACGCAGTATTTT. Translating it yields CASRGTSGRADTDTQYF.